This TCR beta chain was identified during a study of T cells in Graves' hyperthyroidism and ophthalmopathy. Germline V gives CDR1 LNHDA, CDR2 SQIVND (reference sequence). The ends lost 6 bases at V and 6 bases at J; junction bases unmatched: 12. The CDR3 is 17 amino acids. The TCR beta CDR3 regions underwent amplification using RNA transcripts as the source. Primed by the HTBI set, a first-round RT-PCR was run on the TCR CDR3. TCRdb re-derived calls from the multiplex PCR reads in MiXCR, one entry per CDR3 protein. The data hold a few hundred thousand distinct CDR3 sequences, with 15% observed a single time. General observations from the study: The authors' 13 V-J model separated ophthalmopathy from stable hyperthyroidism.

To note about this clonotype: Its target is not known.

Orbital computed tomography, thyroid ultrasound, serum thyroxine and TRAb, and clinical symptoms together informed the diagnoses. The sequence derives from a woman in her 30s with Graves' hyperthyroidism. Sample: blood. This chain links TRBV19 with TRBJ2-2; 11 nucleotides agree with TRBD1. The chain's CDR3 is CASSVGAGTGGSGELFF. CDR3 nucleotides: TGTGCCAGTAGCGTAGGAGCCGGGACAGGGGGATCCGGGGAGCTGTTTTTT.